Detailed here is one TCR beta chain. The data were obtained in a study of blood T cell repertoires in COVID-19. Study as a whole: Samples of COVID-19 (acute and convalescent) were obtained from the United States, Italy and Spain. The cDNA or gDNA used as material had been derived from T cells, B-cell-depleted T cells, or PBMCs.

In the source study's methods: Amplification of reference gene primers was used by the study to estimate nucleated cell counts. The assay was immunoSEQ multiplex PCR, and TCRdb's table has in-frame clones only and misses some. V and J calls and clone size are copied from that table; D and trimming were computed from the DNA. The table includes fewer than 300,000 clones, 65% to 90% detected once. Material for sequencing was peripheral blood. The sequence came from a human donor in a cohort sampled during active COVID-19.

The CDR3 nucleotides are TGTGCCAGCAGCTTTCGCGATCTAGACCAAGAGACCCAGTACTTC. Amino acid sequence: CASSFRDLDQETQYF. The chain recombines TRBV7-2 with TRBJ2-5; no reliable D call. Germline loops: CDR1 SGHTA, CDR2 FQGNSA. Trimming shortened V by 3 bases and J by 0 bases, and 11 bases separated the two germline ends. This CDR3 has 15 residues.